Below are 28 T cell receptor beta chains sequenced from a single sample in a study of blood T cell repertoires in COVID-19. Here immunoSEQ multiplex PCR was the method, and the copy in TCRdb shows in-frame clones only, minus some. The sample consists of about 410,000 clones, 89% of them appearing once. Sequenced material: peripheral blood. These receptor sequences come from a woman aged 40-49 years with COVID-19, enrolled during active disease.

This chain connects TRBV5-1 to TRBJ2-1; D perhaps matches TRBD2 (6 bases). Trimming pared 0 bases from V and 5 bases from J, leaving 12 bases between. The CDR3 runs 15 residues. Germline CDR1 and CDR2: SGHRS and YFSETQ. The CDR3 DNA reads as TGCGCCAGCAGCTTGGTGGCGGGGATGAACAATGAGCAGTTCTTC. Translation: CASSLVAGMNNEQFF.

The gene calls are TRBV21-1 and TRBJ1-4; whether TRBD1, the table's D call, matches the DNA was not checked. TRBV21-1 is designated a pseudogene. This CDR3 has 14 residues. The CDR3 reads CASSKGGNGEKLFF. The CDR3 bases are TGTGCCAGCAGCAAAGGGGGCAACGGTGAAAAACTGTTTTTT.

The rearrangement links TRBV7-9 to TRBJ2-1, with 8 bases identical to TRBD1. After removal of 5 bases from V and 6 bases from J, the junction contained 6 bases not matched to a gene. This CDR3 is built from 14 residues. Per germline, CDR1 SEHNR and CDR2 FQNEAQ (reference sequence). The CDR3 sequence: CASSAPDRVNEQFF. In DNA, the CDR3 is TGTGCCAGCAGCGCTCCGGACAGGGTCAATGAGCAGTTCTTC.

The chain combines TRBV6-2 or TRBV6-3 with TRBJ1-1, with D possibly TRBD1 on 5 matching bases. The CDR3 covers 15 residues. Germline V gene sequence: CDR1 MNHEY, CDR2 SVGEGT. V lost 4 bases and J 1 base, leaving 13 bases between the germline ends. The CDR3 sequence: CASSSLGGPNTEAFF. The DNA for the CDR3 is TGTGCCAGCAGTTCCCTCGGGGGACCGAACACTGAAGCTTTCTTT.

The chain combines TRBV5-4 with TRBJ2-1; TRBD2 matches 7 bases. After removal of 2 bases from V and 5 bases from J, the junction contained 7 bases not matched to a gene. The CDR3 runs to 15 residues. Germline V gives CDR1 SGHNT, CDR2 YYREEE (reference sequence). The CDR3 DNA sequence: TGTGCCAGCAGCTTACCGGGACGGGGGGACAATGAGCAGTTCTTC. It translates to CASSLPGRGDNEQFF.

The chain recombines TRBV30 with TRBJ1-3; D gene uncertain. Germline-derived CDR1 and CDR2 are GTSNPN and SVGIG (reference sequence). Trimming stripped 1 base from V and 4 bases from J, with 8 bases between. This CDR3 has 13 amino acids. The CDR3 DNA follows: TGTGCCTGGAGTGCACTAGGGGGAAACACCATATATTTT. It translates to CAWSALGGNTIYF.

This chain uses TRBV27 with TRBJ2-7; maybe TRBD1 (5 bases). The germline gives CDR1 MNHEY, CDR2 SMNVEV (reference sequence). The CDR3 extends over 13 amino acids. The V end lost 3 bases, the J end lost 4 bases, and 10 bases lay between the germline ends. The CDR3 sequence: CASSFTRQYEQYF. In nucleotides, the CDR3 is TGTGCCAGCAGTTTTACCAGACAGTACGAGCAGTACTTC.

The chain carries TRBV28 and TRBJ1-4, with TRBD1 matching 8 bases. The germline V gene encodes CDR1 MDHEN and CDR2 SYDVKM. The CDR3 spans 12 residues. J was trimmed by 11 bases and V by 5 bases; bases with no gene match: 4. The DNA of the CDR3 is TGTGCCAGCAGTCCTGGGACAGGCAAACTGTTTTTT. It yields the protein CASSPGTGKLFF.

The gene calls are TRBV14 and TRBJ2-3; 7 bases map to TRBD2. CDR1 SGHDN and CDR2 FVKESK come from the germline V gene. The J segment lost 2 bases and the V segment lost 3 bases, leaving 17 bases of the junction unmatched. The CDR3 contains 19 residues. The CDR3 region is CASSQRNEGGRRATDTQYF. The CDR3 DNA sequence: TGTGCCAGCAGCCAGAGAAATGAGGGAGGGCGCCGGGCCACAGATACGCAGTATTTT.

This rearrangement joins TRBV19 to TRBJ1-5, with TRBD1 matching over 8 bases. Germline trimming cut 4 bases from V and 0 bases from J; bases unmatched to any gene: 5. This CDR3 has 16 amino acids. Per the germline V gene, CDR1 is LNHDA and CDR2 is SQIVND (reference sequence). The CDR3 loop reads CASSTTGVYSNQPQHF. CDR3 bases: TGTGCCAGTAGTACGACAGGGGTCTATAGCAATCAGCCCCAGCATTTT.

V usage is TRBV4-3 and J usage is TRBJ1-6; a weak D match, TRBD1 (6 bases). This CDR3 is built from 18 residues. V shed 0 bases and J shed 6 bases, with 18 bases lying between them. The germline V gene encodes CDR1 LGHNA and CDR2 YSLEER. CDR3 residues: CASSQDLPTGIRNSPLHF. DNA of the CDR3: TGCGCCAGCAGCCAAGACCTACCCACAGGGATCCGTAATTCACCCCTCCACTTT.

The V and J genes are TRBV4-3 and TRBJ2-3; the D gene is possibly TRBD1 (5 bases). The length of the CDR3 is 20 residues. CDR1 is LGHNA, CDR2 YSLEER, per germline. V lost 4 bases to trimming and J lost 0 bases, with 26 bases between them. The CDR3 nucleotides read TGCGCCAGCAGCCGCTATTCAGGAAGGGGCCCCCGCGTTAGCACAGATACGCAGTATTTT. It codes for CASSRYSGRGPRVSTDTQYF.

CDR3 nucleotides: TGCGCCAGCGGCCTCCGGGACAGGGGTGAAGCTTTCTTT. Translated, it gives CASGLRDRGEAFF. The chain joins TRBV5-1 to TRBJ1-1, with 10 positions matching TRBD1. Germline V gene sequence: CDR1 SGHRS, CDR2 YFSETQ. This CDR3 contains 13 residues. With 7 bases clipped from V and 7 bases from J, the junction kept 7 bases outside the gene matches.

The chain couples TRBV15 to TRBJ1-1; D remains ambiguous. The CDR3 has 17 residues. V lost 0 bases, J lost 0 bases, and 14 bases lay in between. CDR1 LNHNV and CDR2 YYDKDF come from the germline V gene (reference sequence). In DNA form, the CDR3 reads TGTGCCACCAGCAGAGATTTGCAGGCCACTTTGAACACTGAAGCTTTCTTT. Its translation is CATSRDLQATLNTEAFF.

The chain employs TRBV28 and TRBJ1-2; 9 bases map to TRBD1. In germline, CDR1 is MDHEN, CDR2 SYDVKM. J gave up 7 bases and V 3 bases, and 9 bases lay outside the gene matches. The CDR3 has 15 amino acids. CDR3 nucleotides: TGTGCCAGCAGTTTCCCCACAGGGGGCGCCGGTGGCTACACCTTC. Its protein is CASSFPTGGAGGYTF.

This clone was seen only once. The chain joins TRBV27 to TRBJ1-5; the D is unclear. This CDR3 contains 16 residues. V lost 3 bases and J 5 bases, leaving 17 bases between the germline ends. Germline CDR1 is MNHEY and CDR2 is SMNVEV (reference sequence). This chain's CDR3 is CASSFGRLTDHQPQHF. In DNA, the CDR3 is TGTGCCAGCAGTTTTGGCAGGCTTACCGACCATCAGCCCCAGCATTTT.

This clone was detected a few times. The chain is built from TRBV6-2 or TRBV6-3 and TRBJ1-1; D is possibly TRBD1 (6 bases). This CDR3 contains 14 residues. Germline V gives CDR1 MNHEY, CDR2 SVGEGT. Trimming removed 4 bases from V and 4 bases from J, with 13 bases in between. CDR3 region: CASSWGGAGTEAFF. CDR3 nucleotides: TGTGCCAGCAGTTGGGGGGGCGCGGGCACTGAAGCTTTCTTT.

J is TRBJ1-5 and V is TRBV27, with a weak D call TRBD1 (5 bases). Trimming took off 3 bases at V and 2 bases at J, with 11 bases between the two ends. The germline gives CDR1 MNHEY, CDR2 SMNVEV (reference sequence). The CDR3 contains 15 residues. The CDR3 DNA reads as TGTGCCAGCAGTTTCTGGGGGGTCGGCAATCAGCCCCAGCATTTT. It is translated as CASSFWGVGNQPQHF.

The chain has TRBV2 and TRBJ2-5; possibly TRBD1 for D (5 bases). The germline V gene has CDR1 SNHLY and CDR2 FYNNEI. CDR3 length: 12 residues. Between the trimmed V and J ends, which lost 8 bases and 0 bases, there was a span of 7 bases. The chain's CDR3 is CASGADQETQYF. CDR3 nucleotides: TGTGCCAGCGGGGCAGACCAAGAGACCCAGTACTTC.

The V gene is TRBV27, the J gene TRBJ1-6; 7 bases fit TRBD1. With V trimmed by 5 bases and J by 8 bases, 9 bases remained unmatched. The CDR3 contains 15 residues. Germline-derived CDR1 and CDR2 are MNHEY and SMNVEV (reference sequence). CDR3 protein: CASSRQTGLDSPLHF. The CDR3 coding sequence is TGTGCCAGCAGTAGACAGACAGGGCTGGATTCACCCCTCCACTTT.

V usage is TRBV4-2 and J usage is TRBJ2-1; 10 nucleotides align to TRBD2. CDR3 length: 15 amino acids. Unmatched junction bases numbered 4, after V lost 1 base and J lost 7 bases. The germline V gene has CDR1 LGHNA and CDR2 YNFKEQ. The CDR3 DNA reads TGTGCCAGCAGCCAAGCAGCGGGAGGGGTTAATGAGCAGTTCTTC. It translates to CASSQAAGGVNEQFF.

The rearrangement links TRBV19 to TRBJ1-6, with D perhaps matching TRBD1 (6 bases). The germline V gene encodes CDR1 LNHDA and CDR2 SQIVND (reference sequence). The CDR3 has 16 residues. V was shortened by 9 bases and J by 1 base, with 16 bases between the two germline ends. The CDR3 DNA sequence: TGTGCCAGCCGGACAGTCCTTTGGTCCTATAATTCACCCCTCCACTTT. Amino acid sequence: CASRTVLWSYNSPLHF.

The CDR3 bases are TGTGCCAGCAGCGCCTTCAGGGGCTTCCTGAACACCGGGGAGCTGTTTTTT. Translating it yields CASSAFRGFLNTGELFF. The chain carries TRBV7-9 and TRBJ2-2; possible D gene TRBD1, 6 bases. With 5 bases removed from V and 1 base from J, the gap between germline ends came to 17 bases. Germline CDR1 is SEHNR and CDR2 is FQNEAQ (reference sequence). The CDR3 has 17 amino acids. Together with reference TRBV7-9 and TRBJ2-2, the CDR3 gives the full variable domain: DTGVSQNPRHKITKRGQNVTFRCDPISEHNRLYWYRQTLGQGPEFLTYFQNEAQLEKSRLLSDRFSAERPKGSFSTLEIQRTEQGDSAMYLCASSAFRGFLNTGELFFGEGSRLTVL.

The chain uses TRBV30 and TRBJ1-2; D is ambiguous. V was shortened by 0 bases and J by 4 bases, with 9 bases between the two germline ends. From germline, CDR1 is GTSNPN and CDR2 SVGIG (reference sequence). There are 13 residues in the CDR3. The chain's CDR3 is CAWSVEGRYGYTF. CDR3 DNA sequence: TGTGCCTGGAGTGTTGAGGGCCGCTATGGCTACACCTTC.

The genes are TRBV6-6 and TRBJ2-7; TRBD2 is a possible D gene (6 bases). The CDR3 has 14 residues. Germline assignment: CDR1 MNHNY and CDR2 SVGAGI (reference sequence). V was cut by 6 bases and J by 0 bases, with 12 bases left in between. The CDR3, as DNA: TGTGCCAGCAGACCCGACGGGAGCTCCTACGAGCAGTACTTC. It translates to CASRPDGSSYEQYF.

V usage is TRBV5-1 and J usage is TRBJ1-3, with unresolved D. The CDR3 is made up of 16 amino acids. Trimming cost V 4 bases and J 4 bases, with 18 bases left between them. CDR1 is SGHRS, CDR2 YFSETQ, per germline. The CDR3 DNA sequence: TGCGCCAGCAGCCCGGGCCCCCGATCGGGAGGAAACACCATATATTTT. Amino acids: CASSPGPRSGGNTIYF.

The V call is TRBV28, the J call TRBJ2-5; D ambiguous. The germline V gene has CDR1 MDHEN and CDR2 SYDVKM. Trimming pared 3 bases from V and 5 bases from J, leaving 13 bases between. The CDR3 sequence is 14 residues long. The CDR3 loop is CASSLSPTWETQYF. CDR3 coding DNA: TGTGCCAGCAGTTTGTCCCCTACCTGGGAGACCCAGTACTTC.

This clone was seen only once. This chain connects TRBV5-1 to TRBJ2-2, with 10 bases aligning to TRBD1. This CDR3 comprises 15 residues. Trimming removed 6 bases from V and 4 bases from J; junction bases left unmatched: 6. CDR1 SGHRS and CDR2 YFSETQ come from the germline V gene. The CDR3 here is CASTKDRGSTGELFF. CDR3 nucleotide sequence: TGCGCCAGCACCAAGGACAGGGGGTCCACCGGGGAGCTGTTTTTT. Variable domain in full (rest from reference TRBV5-1 and TRBJ2-2): KAGVTQTPRYLIKTRGQQVTLSCSPISGHRSVSWYQQTPGQGLQFLFEYFSETQRNKGNFPGRFSGRQFSNSRSEMNVSTLELGDSALYLCASTKDRGSTGELFFGEGSRLTVL.